A single sample is the source of the 8 T cell receptor beta chains below, sequenced in a study of CD8 T cells in Susac syndrome. Reverse transcription of about 0.5 to 1 ug RNA used random hexamers. TCRdb re-analysed the immunoSEQ multiplex PCR reads in MiXCR, keeping a single row per CDR3 protein. There are 140,000 to 150,000 distinct CDR3 sequences in the sample; approximately 95% occur only once, and about 0.08% lies in the top ten. Sequencing input: CD4+ T cells from PBMCs. The receptors derive from a human donor with Susac syndrome.

This clonotype was observed a single time. The chain combines TRBV29-1 with TRBJ1-2, with D unclear. Deletions cut 4 bases from V and 2 bases from J, with 5 bases between. Germline lookup yields CDR1 SQVTM and CDR2 ANQGSEA. The length of the CDR3 is 11 residues. Written as DNA, the CDR3 is TGCAGCGTTGGAGGGAACTATGGCTACACCTTC. It codes for CSVGGNYGYTF.

This CDR3 reads CASSPRGQGHNEQFF. CDR3 bases: TGTGCCAGCAGCCCTAGGGGACAGGGACACAATGAGCAGTTCTTC. The V and J genes are TRBV6-2 or TRBV6-3 and TRBJ2-1; 9 bases map to TRBD1. Germline CDR1 is MNHEY and CDR2 is SVGEGT. V was clipped by 6 bases and J by 5 bases; unmatched bases: 8. The CDR3 is 15 residues long.

This sequence joins TRBV18 and TRBJ2-1; TRBD1 is a possible D gene (5 bases). V shed 3 bases and J shed 5 bases, with 14 bases lying between them. The CDR3 runs 15 residues. Germline CDR1 KGHSH, CDR2 LQKENI. CDR3 sequence: CASSPFGTGNNEQFF. CDR3 DNA sequence: TGTGCCAGCTCACCTTTTGGCACAGGAAACAATGAGCAGTTCTTC.

The chain joins TRBV5-6 to TRBJ2-1; 8 bases align to TRBD2. Germline lookup yields CDR1 SGHDT and CDR2 YYEEEE. The CDR3 has 14 residues. Trimming removed 5 bases from V and 12 bases from J; junction bases left unmatched: 13. The CDR3 is CASSYPGLEYRQFF. CDR3 sequence (DNA): TGTGCCAGCAGTTACCCGGGACTAGAATATCGGCAGTTCTTC.

This sequence joins TRBV9 and TRBJ2-1; D could derive from TRBD1 or TRBD2 (6 bases each). V was clipped by 3 bases and J by 6 bases, with 13 bases between them. Per the germline V gene, CDR1 is SGDLS and CDR2 is YYNGEE. The CDR3 extends over 14 amino acids. The CDR3 reads CASSGRDMANEQFF. DNA of the CDR3: TGTGCCAGCAGCGGGCGGGACATGGCCAATGAGCAGTTCTTC.

This clonotype showed up just once. CDR3 DNA sequence: TGTGCCAGCAGTGAATACAGAGCCTACGAGCAGTACTTC. This gives the protein CASSEYRAYEQYF. The chain combines TRBV6-1 with TRBJ2-7; D gene ambiguous. Trimming removed 2 bases at V and 2 bases at J, with 7 bases between. CDR1 is MNHNS, CDR2 SASEGT, per germline. The CDR3 is 13 amino acids.

V and J are TRBV2 and TRBJ2-3; possibly TRBD1 or TRBD2 for D (5 bases each). The CDR3 length is 11 residues. Germline CDR1 is SNHLY and CDR2 is FYNNEI. The V end lost 8 bases, the J end lost 6 bases, and 9 bases lay between the germline ends. The chain's CDR3 is CASGGMDTQYF. Here the CDR3 DNA reads TGTGCCAGCGGGGGAATGGATACGCAGTATTTT.

This clonotype was counted once. The chain couples TRBV12-3 or TRBV12-4 to TRBJ2-7; D is possibly TRBD1 (6 bases). The CDR3 loop spans 16 amino acids. Trimming pared 6 bases from V and 2 bases from J, leaving 20 bases between. The CDR3 spells CASSPDSYFRTYEQYF. CDR3 DNA: TGTGCCAGCAGCCCGGACAGCTACTTTCGGACCTACGAGCAGTACTTC.